These 17 T cell receptor beta chains share one sample of origin, sequenced in a study of blood T cell repertoires in COVID-19. The repertoire was sequenced with immunoSEQ multiplex PCR; TCRdb's copy has only in-frame clones and lacks some. The sample holds around 310,000 clones, approximately 87% seen once. The sample comprised peripheral blood. The receptors were sampled from a woman between 50 and 59 years old with active or convalescent COVID-19.

The chain uses TRBV28 and TRBJ1-1; no clear D. The germline V gene encodes CDR1 MDHEN and CDR2 SYDVKM. The CDR3 consists of 15 residues. V shed 6 bases and J shed 0 bases, with 14 bases lying between them. The DNA for the CDR3 is TGTGCCAGCAGCTCAACCCCAGGCTTGAACACTGAAGCTTTCTTT. Encoded protein: CASSSTPGLNTEAFF.

In the case of this clone: A junction boundary mismatches the germline segment, possibly from a read error. V gene TRBV11-3 combines with J gene TRBJ1-2; D call uncertain. The germline gives CDR1 SGHNT, CDR2 YENEEA. The CDR3 runs 13 residues. CDR3 amino acids: CASSLGSGHGYIF. The CDR3 DNA reads TGTGCCAGCAGCTTAGGGTCAGGCCATGGCTACATCTTC.

This clone turned up a few times. The rearrangement links TRBV25-1 to TRBJ2-7; tentatively, D is TRBD2 (6 bases). The CDR3 totals 13 residues. V was shortened by 1 base and J by 4 bases, with 8 bases between the two germline ends. Germline V CDR1 and CDR2: MGHDK, SYGVNS. The CDR3 protein is CASSESGGYEQYF. CDR3 in DNA: TGTGCCAGCAGTGAATCTGGGGGGTACGAGCAGTACTTC.

V and J are TRBV7-2 and TRBJ1-1; 9 bases match TRBD1. The CDR3 length is 11 residues. The J segment lost 6 bases and the V segment lost 8 bases, leaving 1 base of the junction unmatched. In germline, CDR1 is SGHTA, CDR2 FQGNSA. For the CDR3, the DNA is TGTGCCAGCGGGACAGGGCCTGAAGCTTTCTTT. Translation gives CASGTGPEAFF.

The V gene is TRBV7-9, the J gene TRBJ2-2, with D possibly matching TRBD1 (8 bases). The germline gives CDR1 SEHNR, CDR2 FQNEAQ (reference sequence). This CDR3 is 17 amino acids long. Trimming took off 5 bases at V and 4 bases at J, with 20 bases between the two ends. DNA for the CDR3: TGTGCCAGCAGCCCGAGACAGGGGAGGGACTTCACCGGGGAGCTGTTTTTT. Translation gives CASSPRQGRDFTGELFF.

This clone has a single count. The CDR3 region has the DNA TGTGCCAGCCCCCTCGGGGCAGGGGGTGAGCAGTTCTTC. This encodes CASPLGAGGEQFF. The J gene is TRBJ2-1, the V gene TRBV11-2, with 7 bases matching TRBD1. The CDR3 contains 13 residues. V dropped 8 bases and J dropped 9; count of bases not matched to a gene: 10. Germline V gives CDR1 SGHAT, CDR2 FQNNGV. Full variable domain (remainder filled in from reference TRBV11-2 and TRBJ2-1): EAGVAQSPRYKIIEKRQSVAFWCNPISGHATLYWYQQILGQGPKLLIQFQNNGVVDDSQLPKDRFSAERLKGVDSTLKIQPAKLEDSAVYLCASPLGAGGEQFFGPGTRLTVL.

The chain employs TRBV19 and TRBJ1-2, with D uncertain. The CDR3 runs to 16 residues. The V end was cut by 7 bases, the J end by 2 bases, with 20 bases between. Per germline, CDR1 LNHDA and CDR2 SQIVND (reference sequence). CDR3 DNA sequence: TGTGCCAGTATCGCTTATCATGTGGAGGCCAACTATGGCTACACCTTC. Residues: CASIAYHVEANYGYTF.

This clone showed up just once. V usage is TRBV7-9 and J usage is TRBJ2-7, with TRBD1 matching over 11 bases. Germline V gene sequence: CDR1 SEHNR, CDR2 FQNEAQ (reference sequence). The V gene end was trimmed by 5 bases and the J gene end by 7 bases; junction bases not matched to a gene: 7. The CDR3 has 14 residues. In DNA form, the CDR3 reads TGTGCCAGCAGCGCACGGGACAGGGGGACTGAGCAGTACTTC. Amino acid sequence: CASSARDRGTEQYF.

The chain joins TRBV5-5 to TRBJ2-1; D is perhaps TRBD2 (6 bases). The CDR3 is 15 amino acids. CDR1 is SGHKS, CDR2 YYEKEE, per germline (reference sequence). Trimming stripped 3 bases from V and 7 bases from J, with 17 bases between. The CDR3, as DNA: TGTGCCAGCAGCTCCGGACTAAATCGAGGTAATGAGCAGTTCTTC. Amino acid sequence: CASSSGLNRGNEQFF.

The rearrangement uses TRBV28 and TRBJ1-4, with 10 positions matching TRBD1. Germline lookup yields CDR1 MDHEN and CDR2 SYDVKM. The length of the CDR3 is 15 residues. J gave up 8 bases and V 5 bases, and 8 bases lay outside the gene matches. The DNA for the CDR3 is TGTGCCAGCAGTACCACCGGGACAGGGGACGAAAAACTGTTTTTT. Translating it yields CASSTTGTGDEKLFF.

Concerning this clone itself: The same CDR3 also results from other DNA sequences found in this sample. The chain combines TRBV7-2 with TRBJ1-6, with 7 positions matching TRBD1. Germline lookup yields CDR1 SGHTA and CDR2 FQGNSA. V lost 5 bases and J lost 10; bases outside the gene matches: 5. The CDR3 is 13 residues long. This CDR3 reads CASSRDRDSPLHF. CDR3 nucleotide sequence: TGTGCCAGCAGCCGAGACAGGGACTCACCCCTCCACTTT.

The rearrangement joins TRBV6-5 to TRBJ1-2; 7 nucleotides match TRBD1. J gave up 8 bases and V 6 bases, and 9 bases lay outside the gene matches. The germline CDR1 and CDR2 sequences are MNHEY and SVGAGI. The CDR3 covers 13 residues. CDR3 DNA: TGTGCCAGCAGGAAAACAGGGGAGGAAGGCTACACCTTC. The encoded protein is CASRKTGEEGYTF.

The chain uses TRBV27 and TRBJ2-1; TRBD2 matches at 10 bases. V shed 2 bases, J shed 9 bases, and the junction held 10 bases outside the gene matches. The germline V gene has CDR1 MNHEY and CDR2 SMNVEV (reference sequence). The CDR3 covers 16 residues. This CDR3 reads CASSLGSGTSVAEQFF. CDR3 DNA sequence: TGTGCCAGCAGTTTAGGGTCCGGGACTAGCGTCGCTGAGCAGTTCTTC.

This clone occurred a few times. The J gene is TRBJ2-7, the V gene TRBV7-2; the match to TRBD1 covers 7 bases. Germline trimming cut 1 base from V and 0 bases from J; bases unmatched to any gene: 3. The length of the CDR3 is 15 residues. The germline V gene encodes CDR1 SGHTA and CDR2 FQGNSA. The CDR3 sequence is CASSLEGQSSYEQYF. The DNA for the CDR3 is TGTGCCAGCAGCTTAGAGGGACAGAGCTCCTACGAGCAGTACTTC.

As regards this clone: The junction and the germline gene differ at one end; a read error may be behind it. The V and J genes are TRBV7-7 and TRBJ2-5; TRBD2 agrees at 10 bases. The CDR3 is 16 residues long. Germline lookup yields CDR1 SSHAT and CDR2 FNYEAQ (reference sequence). The CDR3 DNA reads as TGTGCTAGCAGCTTCAAGGCTAGCGGGGGAGTGGAGACCCAGTACTTC. It codes for CASSFKASGGVETQYF.

As regards this clone: The identical CDR3 is also encoded by other nucleotide sequences in the sample. The chain joins TRBV18 to TRBJ1-1, with a tentative D call TRBD1 (5 bases). Germline CDR1 and CDR2: KGHSH and LQKENI. V lost 4 bases and J lost 1, with 7 bases in between. This CDR3 is 13 amino acids long. CDR3: CASSRQGNTEAFF. The DNA for the CDR3 is TGTGCCAGCTCACGGCAGGGGAACACTGAAGCTTTCTTT. Supplemented by reference TRBV18 and TRBJ1-1, the full variable domain reads NAGVMQNPRHLVRRRGQEARLRCSPMKGHSHVYWYRQLPEEGLKFMVYLQKENIIDESGMPKERFSAEFPKEGPSILRIQQVVRGDSAAYFCASSRQGNTEAFFGQGTRLTVV.

The rearrangement links TRBV27 to TRBJ2-7, with D maybe TRBD1 (5 bases). CDR3 size: 13 residues. Deletions cut 5 bases from V and 2 bases from J, with 10 bases between. Germline V gene data show CDR1 as MNHEY and CDR2 as SMNVEV (reference sequence). The CDR3 loop is CASSTDSTYEQYF. The CDR3 nucleotides are TGTGCCAGCAGTACCGACAGCACCTACGAGCAGTACTTC.